These 14 T cell receptor beta chains came from one sample sequenced in a study of diagnostic markers for celiac disease. For each CDR3 protein, TCRdb gives one entry from its re-call of the reads, without DNA. The sample data list around 260 distinct CDR3 sequences. What was sequenced was either unsorted cells or a sorted T cell fraction (not recorded which). These receptors originate from a human donor. This table probably holds off-target reads from a library built for another chain.

This chain uses TRBV28 with TRBJ2-7. Germline loops: CDR1 MDHEN, CDR2 SYDVKM. The CDR3 contains 13 residues. The CDR3 region is CASSRVYNYEQYF.

By frequency, this clonotype is large (0.1 to 1%). The chain joins TRBV7-2 to TRBJ2-5. Looked up from germline, CDR1 is SGHTA and CDR2 is FQGNSA. The CDR3 is 13 amino acids. CDR3 loop: CASSLSLGETQYF.

The V call is TRBV20-1, the J call TRBJ2-1; TCRdb proposes TRBD2, but this gene call is untestable without DNA. This CDR3 has 16 amino acids. Germline values: CDR1 DFQATT, CDR2 SNEGSKA (reference sequence). The CDR3: CSAPPLGRGKMNEQFF.

This chain connects TRBV10-3 to TRBJ1-4; TCRdb indicates TRBD1, and absent DNA this call remains unverified. Germline V CDR1 and CDR2: ENHRY, SYGVKD. The length of the CDR3 is 14 residues. This CDR3 is CASFPDRGREKLFF.

Measured by frequency, this clonotype is large (0.1 to 1%). This chain joins TRBV18 and TRBJ1-2. The germline CDR1 and CDR2 sequences are KGHSH and LQKENI. CDR3 length equals 16 residues. This chain's CDR3 is CASSLLRGRLNYGYTF.

Judged by frequency, this clonotype is medium-sized. The chain carries TRBV29-1 and TRBJ2-1; TCRdb designates TRBD2, a call that cannot be tested without DNA. Germline CDR1 SQVTM, CDR2 ANQGSEA. This CDR3 has 14 residues. The CDR3 region is CSVDPAGTYNEQFF.

This clonotype registers hyperexpanded by frequency. The chain recombines TRBV9 with TRBJ1-1; with no DNA, the TCRdb D assignment of TRBD1 cannot be verified. CDR3 length: 14 residues. Per germline, CDR1 SGDLS and CDR2 YYNGEE. CDR3 in amino acids: CASSKVGGTTEAFF.

By frequency, this clonotype is hyperexpanded. The chain couples TRBV7-9 to TRBJ2-2; TCRdb calls TRBD2, which cannot be checked without DNA. CDR1 and CDR2 (germline): SEHNR, FQNEAQ (reference sequence). This CDR3 spans 17 amino acids. The CDR3 is CASSSGNLAGLDGELFF.

This clonotype is identified as medium-sized from frequency. The chain links TRBV30 to TRBJ2-3; TCRdb outputs TRBD2, but without DNA this stays unchecked. The CDR3 is made up of 13 amino acids. The germline V gene encodes CDR1 GTSNPN and CDR2 SVGIG (reference sequence). The CDR3 reads CAWSPVAADTQYF.

Considering frequency, this clonotype is large. This sequence joins TRBV25-1 and TRBJ1-1. Per the germline V gene, CDR1 is MGHDK and CDR2 is SYGVNS. This CDR3 spans 13 amino acids. Here the CDR3 reads CASSEMGRTEAFF. Looking up the rest from reference TRBV25-1 and TRBJ1-1 gives the full variable domain: EADIYQTPRYLVIGTGKKITLECSQTMGHDKMYWYQQDPGMELHLIHYSYGVNSTEKGDLSSESTVSRIRTEHFPLTLESARPSHTSQYLCASSEMGRTEAFFGQGTRLTVV.

This chain connects TRBV10-2 to TRBJ2-3; the TRBD2 assignment by TCRdb is unverifiable without DNA. The CDR3 has 14 residues. Germline CDR1 reads WSHSY; CDR2 reads SAAADI. CDR3: CASRLAGRTDTQYF.

This chain links TRBV7-2 with TRBJ2-1; the TRBD2 assignment by TCRdb is unverifiable without DNA. Germline V CDR1 and CDR2: SGHTA, FQGNSA. CDR3 size: 16 residues. This CDR3 is CASSSHGWDYPNEQFF.

The rearrangement links TRBV29-1 to TRBJ2-2; TCRdb reports TRBD1, a call that lacks DNA to check it against. The CDR3 spans 15 residues. From germline, CDR1 is SQVTM and CDR2 ANQGSEA. CDR3 protein: CSAGPGQLNTGELFF.

This chain joins TRBV7-9 and TRBJ1-2; checking the TCRdb D call of TRBD1 is not possible without DNA. Germline CDR1 SEHNR, CDR2 FQNEAQ (reference sequence). This CDR3 comprises 14 residues. This CDR3 reads CASSLGGYQYGYTF.